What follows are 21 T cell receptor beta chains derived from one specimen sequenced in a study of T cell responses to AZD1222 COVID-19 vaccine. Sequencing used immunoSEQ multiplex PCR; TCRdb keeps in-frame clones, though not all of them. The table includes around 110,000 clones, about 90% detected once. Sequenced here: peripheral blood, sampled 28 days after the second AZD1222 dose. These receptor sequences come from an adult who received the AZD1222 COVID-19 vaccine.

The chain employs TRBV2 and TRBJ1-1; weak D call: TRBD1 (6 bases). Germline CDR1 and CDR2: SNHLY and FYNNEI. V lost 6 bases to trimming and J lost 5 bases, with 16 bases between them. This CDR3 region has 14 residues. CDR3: CASSLKGGGTEAFF. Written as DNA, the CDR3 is TGTGCCAGCAGCCTAAAGGGGGGTGGAACTGAAGCTTTCTTT.

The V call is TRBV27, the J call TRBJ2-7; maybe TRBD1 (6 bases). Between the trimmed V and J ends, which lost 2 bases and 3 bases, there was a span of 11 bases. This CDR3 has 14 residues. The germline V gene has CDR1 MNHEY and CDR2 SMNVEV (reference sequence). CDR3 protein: CASSLGWTDYEQYF. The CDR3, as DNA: TGTGCCAGCAGTTTAGGGTGGACAGACTACGAGCAGTACTTC.

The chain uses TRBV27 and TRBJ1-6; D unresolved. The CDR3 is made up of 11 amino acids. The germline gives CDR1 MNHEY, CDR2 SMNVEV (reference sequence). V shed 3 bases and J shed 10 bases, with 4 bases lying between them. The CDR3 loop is CASSLFSPLHF. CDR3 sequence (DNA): TGTGCCAGCAGTTTGTTCTCACCCCTCCACTTT.

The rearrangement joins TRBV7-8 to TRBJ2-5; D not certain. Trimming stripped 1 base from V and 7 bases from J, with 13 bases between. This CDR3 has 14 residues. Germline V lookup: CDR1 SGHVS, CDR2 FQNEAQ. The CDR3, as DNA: TGTGCCAGCAGCTTAGGAAGGATAGTAACGACCCAGTACTTC. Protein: CASSLGRIVTTQYF.

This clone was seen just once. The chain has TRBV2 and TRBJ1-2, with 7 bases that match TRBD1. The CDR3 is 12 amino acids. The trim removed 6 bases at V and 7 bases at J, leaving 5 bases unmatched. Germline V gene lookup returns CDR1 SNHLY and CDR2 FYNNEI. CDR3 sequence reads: CASSLDRAGYTF. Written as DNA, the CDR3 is TGTGCCAGCAGCCTAGACAGGGCTGGCTACACCTTC. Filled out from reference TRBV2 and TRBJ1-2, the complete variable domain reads EPEVTQTPSHQVTQMGQEVILRCVPISNHLYFYWYRQILGQKVEFLVSFYNNEISEKSEIFDDQFSVERPDGSNFTLKIRSTKLEDSAMYFCASSLDRAGYTFGSGTRLTVV.

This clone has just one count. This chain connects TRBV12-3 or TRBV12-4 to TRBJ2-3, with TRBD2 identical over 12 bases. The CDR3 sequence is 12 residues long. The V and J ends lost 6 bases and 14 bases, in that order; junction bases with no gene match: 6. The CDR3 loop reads CASSRLAGGRYF. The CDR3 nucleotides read TGTGCCAGCAGCCGGCTAGCGGGAGGGCGGTATTTT.

The CDR3 coding sequence is TGTGCCAGCTCTGTGGGGAATGTGTGGGCGGAGACCTACAATGAGCAGTTCTTC. Translation gives CASSVGNVWAETYNEQFF. J is TRBJ2-1 and V is TRBV2; D uncertain. The CDR3 covers 18 residues. The V gene lost 8 bases and the J gene lost 2 bases, with 25 bases spanning the gap. CDR1 is SNHLY and CDR2 is FYNNEI in the germline V gene.

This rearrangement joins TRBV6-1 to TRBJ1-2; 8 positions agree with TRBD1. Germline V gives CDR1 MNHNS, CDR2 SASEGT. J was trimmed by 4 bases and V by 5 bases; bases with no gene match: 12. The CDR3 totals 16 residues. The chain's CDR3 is CASSQDRGVRGYGYTF. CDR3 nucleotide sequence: TGTGCCAGCAGTCAAGACAGGGGTGTTCGGGGCTATGGCTACACCTTC.

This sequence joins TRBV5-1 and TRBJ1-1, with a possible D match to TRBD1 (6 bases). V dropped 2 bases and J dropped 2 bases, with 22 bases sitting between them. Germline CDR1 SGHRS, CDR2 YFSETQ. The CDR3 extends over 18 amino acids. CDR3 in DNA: TGCGCCAGCAGCTTCGAAACGGGATACAGGGCCCGTAACACTGAAGCTTTCTTT. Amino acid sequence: CASSFETGYRARNTEAFF. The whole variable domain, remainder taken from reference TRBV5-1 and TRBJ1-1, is KAGVTQTPRYLIKTRGQQVTLSCSPISGHRSVSWYQQTPGQGLQFLFEYFSETQRNKGNFPGRFSGRQFSNSRSEMNVSTLELGDSALYLCASSFETGYRARNTEAFFGQGTRLTVV.

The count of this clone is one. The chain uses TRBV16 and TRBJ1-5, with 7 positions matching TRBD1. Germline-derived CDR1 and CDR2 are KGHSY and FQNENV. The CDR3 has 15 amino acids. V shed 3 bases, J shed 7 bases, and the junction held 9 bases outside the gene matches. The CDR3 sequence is CASSHTGETGQPQHF. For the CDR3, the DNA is TGTGCCAGCAGCCATACAGGGGAAACAGGGCAGCCCCAGCATTTT.

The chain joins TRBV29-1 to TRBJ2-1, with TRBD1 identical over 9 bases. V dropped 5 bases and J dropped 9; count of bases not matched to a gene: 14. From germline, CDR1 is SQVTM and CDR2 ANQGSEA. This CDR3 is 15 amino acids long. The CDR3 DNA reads TGCAGCGTTCGGAAACCGGGACAGGGTTTTAGTGAGCAGTTCTTC. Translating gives CSVRKPGQGFSEQFF.

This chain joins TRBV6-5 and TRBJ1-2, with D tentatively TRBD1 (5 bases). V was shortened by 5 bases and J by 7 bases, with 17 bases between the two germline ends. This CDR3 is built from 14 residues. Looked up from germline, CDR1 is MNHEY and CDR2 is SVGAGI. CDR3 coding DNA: TGTGCCAGCAGTACACAGGAGGGTATAGGTGGCTACACCTTC. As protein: CASSTQEGIGGYTF.

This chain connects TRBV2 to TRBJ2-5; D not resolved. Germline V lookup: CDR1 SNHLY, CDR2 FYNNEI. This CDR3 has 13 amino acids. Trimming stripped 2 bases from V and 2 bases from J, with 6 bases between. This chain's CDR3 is CASSEYVQETQYF. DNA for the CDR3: TGTGCCAGCAGTGAATATGTACAAGAGACCCAGTACTTC.

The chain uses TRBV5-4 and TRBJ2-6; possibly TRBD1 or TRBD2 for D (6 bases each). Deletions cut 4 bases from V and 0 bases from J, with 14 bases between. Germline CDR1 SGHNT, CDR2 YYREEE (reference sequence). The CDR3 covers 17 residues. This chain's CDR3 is CASSQGGGGSGANVLTF. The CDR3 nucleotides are TGTGCCAGCAGCCAGGGTGGAGGGGGCTCTGGGGCCAACGTCCTGACTTTC.

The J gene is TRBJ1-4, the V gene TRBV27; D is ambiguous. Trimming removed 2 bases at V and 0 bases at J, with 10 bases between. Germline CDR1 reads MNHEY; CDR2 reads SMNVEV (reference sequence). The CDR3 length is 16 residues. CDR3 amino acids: CASSLTIRTTNEKLFF. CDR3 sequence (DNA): TGTGCCAGCAGTTTAACAATTCGGACAACTAATGAAAAACTGTTTTTT.

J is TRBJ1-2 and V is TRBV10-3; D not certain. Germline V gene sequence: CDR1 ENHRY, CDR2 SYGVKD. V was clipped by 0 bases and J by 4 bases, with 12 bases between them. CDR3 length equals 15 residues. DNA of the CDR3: TGTGCCATCAGTGAGTCACGGTCCGTGAGCTATGGCTACACCTTC. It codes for CAISESRSVSYGYTF.

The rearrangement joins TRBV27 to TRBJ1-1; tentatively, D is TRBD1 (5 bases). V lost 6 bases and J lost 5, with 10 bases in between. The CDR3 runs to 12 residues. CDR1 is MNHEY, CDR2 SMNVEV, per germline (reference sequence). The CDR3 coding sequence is TGTGCCAGCAGCCATCAGGGAACTGAAGCTTTCTTT. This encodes CASSHQGTEAFF.

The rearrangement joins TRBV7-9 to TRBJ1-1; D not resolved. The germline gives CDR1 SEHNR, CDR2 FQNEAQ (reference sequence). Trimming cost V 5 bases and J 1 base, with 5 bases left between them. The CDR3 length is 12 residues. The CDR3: CASSPRNTEAFF. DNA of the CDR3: TGTGCCAGCAGCCCCCGGAACACTGAAGCTTTCTTT.

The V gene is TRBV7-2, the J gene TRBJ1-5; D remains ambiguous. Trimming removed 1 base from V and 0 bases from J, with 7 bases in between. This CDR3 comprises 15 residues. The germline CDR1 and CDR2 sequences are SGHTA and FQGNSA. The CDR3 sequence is CASSLGPDSNQPQHF. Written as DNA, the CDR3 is TGTGCCAGCAGCTTAGGCCCAGATAGCAATCAGCCCCAGCATTTT.

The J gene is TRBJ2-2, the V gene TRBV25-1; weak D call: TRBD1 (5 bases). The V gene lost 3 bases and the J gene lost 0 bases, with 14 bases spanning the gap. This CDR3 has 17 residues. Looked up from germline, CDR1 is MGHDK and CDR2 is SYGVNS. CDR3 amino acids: CASSDCRTTANTGELFF. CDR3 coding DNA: TGTGCCAGCAGTGACTGTAGGACAACTGCGAACACCGGGGAGCTGTTTTTT.

The CDR3: CAWKNYGYTF. CDR3 nucleotide sequence: TGTGCCTGGAAGAACTATGGCTACACCTTC. The chain couples TRBV30 to TRBJ1-2; D not certain. Per germline, CDR1 GTSNPN and CDR2 SVGIG (reference sequence). With 4 bases removed from V and 2 bases from J, the gap between germline ends came to 2 bases. The CDR3 consists of 10 residues. The full variable domain, with the rest looked up from reference TRBV30 and TRBJ1-2, is SQTIHQWPATLVQPVGSPLSLECTVEGTSNPNLYWYRQAAGRGLQLLFYSVGIGQISSEVPQNLSASRPQDRQFILSSKKLLLSDSGFYLCAWKNYGYTFGSGTRLTVV.